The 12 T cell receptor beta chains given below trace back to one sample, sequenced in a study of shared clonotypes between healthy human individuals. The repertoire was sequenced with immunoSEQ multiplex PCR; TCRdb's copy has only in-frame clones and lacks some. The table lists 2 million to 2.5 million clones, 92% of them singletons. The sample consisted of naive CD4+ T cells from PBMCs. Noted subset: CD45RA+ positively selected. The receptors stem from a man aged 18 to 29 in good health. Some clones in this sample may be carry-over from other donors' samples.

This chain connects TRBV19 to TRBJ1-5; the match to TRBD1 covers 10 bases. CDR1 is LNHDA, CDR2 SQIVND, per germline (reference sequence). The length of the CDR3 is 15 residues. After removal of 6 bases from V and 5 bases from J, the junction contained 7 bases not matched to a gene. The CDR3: CASRLGQGYYQPQHF. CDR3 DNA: TGTGCCAGTAGGCTGGGACAGGGGTATTATCAGCCCCAGCATTTT.

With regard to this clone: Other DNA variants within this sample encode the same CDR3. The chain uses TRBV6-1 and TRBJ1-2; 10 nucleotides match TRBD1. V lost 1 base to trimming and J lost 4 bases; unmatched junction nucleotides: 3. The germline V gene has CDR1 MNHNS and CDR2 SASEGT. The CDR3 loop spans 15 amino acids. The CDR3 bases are TGTGCCAGCAGTGAAGTGGACAGGGGGTCCTATGGCTACACCTTC. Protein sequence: CASSEVDRGSYGYTF.

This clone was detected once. The CDR3 reads CASSEQGGGGNTIYF. The CDR3 coding sequence is TGTGCCAGCAGTGAACAGGGAGGTGGAGGAAACACCATATATTTT. The chain couples TRBV6-1 to TRBJ1-3; perhaps TRBD1 as D (5 bases). V was shortened by 2 bases and J by 4 bases, with 12 bases between the two germline ends. The CDR3 consists of 15 residues. In germline, CDR1 is MNHNS, CDR2 SASEGT.

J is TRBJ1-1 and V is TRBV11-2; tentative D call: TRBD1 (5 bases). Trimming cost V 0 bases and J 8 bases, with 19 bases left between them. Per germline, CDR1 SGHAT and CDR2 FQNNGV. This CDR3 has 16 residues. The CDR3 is CASSLDLGTPTPEAFF. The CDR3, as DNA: TGTGCCAGCAGCTTAGATCTCGGGACCCCTACCCCAGAAGCTTTCTTT.

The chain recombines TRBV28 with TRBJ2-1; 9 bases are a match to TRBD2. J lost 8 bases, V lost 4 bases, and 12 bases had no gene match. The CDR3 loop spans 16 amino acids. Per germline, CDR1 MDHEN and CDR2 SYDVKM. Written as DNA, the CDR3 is TGTGCCAGCAGTTCTTTTGCGGGAGGGTTTAGAGATGAGCAGTTCTTC. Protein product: CASSSFAGGFRDEQFF.

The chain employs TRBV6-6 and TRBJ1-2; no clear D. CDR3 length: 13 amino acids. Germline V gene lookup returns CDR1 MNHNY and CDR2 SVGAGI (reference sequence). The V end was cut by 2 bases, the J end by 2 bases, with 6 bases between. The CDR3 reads CASSYGRNYGYTF. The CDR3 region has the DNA TGTGCCAGCAGTTACGGGAGAAACTATGGCTACACCTTC.

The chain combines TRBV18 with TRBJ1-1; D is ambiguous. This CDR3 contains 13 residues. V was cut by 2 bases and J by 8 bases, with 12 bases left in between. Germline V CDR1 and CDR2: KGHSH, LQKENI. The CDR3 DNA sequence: TGTGCCAGCTCACCAAGTATTGACTGGGAAGCTTTCTTT. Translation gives CASSPSIDWEAFF.

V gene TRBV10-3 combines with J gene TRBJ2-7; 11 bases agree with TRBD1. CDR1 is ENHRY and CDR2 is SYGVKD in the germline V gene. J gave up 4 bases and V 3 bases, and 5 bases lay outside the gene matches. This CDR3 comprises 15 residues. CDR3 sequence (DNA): TGTGCCATCAGTGATCTCGGACAGGGGGCGTACGAGCAGTACTTC. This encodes CAISDLGQGAYEQYF.

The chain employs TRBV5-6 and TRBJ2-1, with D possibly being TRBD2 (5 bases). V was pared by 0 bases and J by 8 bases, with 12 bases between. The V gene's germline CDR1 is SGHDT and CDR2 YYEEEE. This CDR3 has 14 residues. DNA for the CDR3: TGTGCCAGCAGCTTGGCCGGTGCCGGGGATGAGCAGTTCTTC. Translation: CASSLAGAGDEQFF.

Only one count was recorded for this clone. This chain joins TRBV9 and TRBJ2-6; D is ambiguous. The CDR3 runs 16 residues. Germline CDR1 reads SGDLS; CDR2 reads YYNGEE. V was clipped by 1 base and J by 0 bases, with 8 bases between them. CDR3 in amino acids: CASSVFSGSGANVLTF. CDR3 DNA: TGTGCCAGCAGCGTATTTTCCGGCTCTGGGGCCAACGTCCTGACTTTC.

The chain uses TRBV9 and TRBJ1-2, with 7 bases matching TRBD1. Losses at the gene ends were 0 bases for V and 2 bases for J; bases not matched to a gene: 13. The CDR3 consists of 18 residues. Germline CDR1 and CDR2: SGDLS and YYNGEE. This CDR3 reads CASSVGGGPGVTNYGYTF. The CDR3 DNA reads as TGTGCCAGCAGCGTAGGAGGGGGCCCAGGGGTCACCAACTATGGCTACACCTTC.

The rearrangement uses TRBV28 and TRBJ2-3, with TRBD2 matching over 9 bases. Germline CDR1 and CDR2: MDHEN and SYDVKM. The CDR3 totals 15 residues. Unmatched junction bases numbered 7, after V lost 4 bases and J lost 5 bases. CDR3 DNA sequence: TGTGCCAGCAGTTGGTGGCGGGAGGGCCAAGATACGCAGTATTTT. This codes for CASSWWREGQDTQYF.